The T cell receptor (beta chain) described here comes from a study of blood T cells in healthy people across ages. Broader study findings: Age brought a roughly linear fall in TCR beta diversity measured per million T cells.

Combining a sample-barcoded 5' primer with a J-beta primer mix, a second PCR ran for roughly 7 to 12 cycles. The authors tagged each cDNA molecule using a template-switch adaptor with 12 random nucleotides. CDR3-containing paired-end reads numbering at least 2.5 million came from each sample. TCRdb re-called the 5' RACE reads with MiXCR, one entry per CDR3 protein. This table holds about 670,000 distinct CDR3 sequences, approximately 52% found once. Trimming cost V 8 bases and J 8 bases, with 14 bases left between them. This CDR3 region has 12 residues. Ten or more counts support this clonotype. Its antigen is undetermined.

Source material: blood. This sequence originates from a woman aged 80 or over in good health. The rearrangement joins TRBV12-3 or TRBV12-4 to TRBJ2-3; D gene uncertain. The CDR3 DNA is TGTGCCAGCCTCACCGCCCATGGTACGCAGTATTTT. The encoded protein is CASLTAHGTQYF.